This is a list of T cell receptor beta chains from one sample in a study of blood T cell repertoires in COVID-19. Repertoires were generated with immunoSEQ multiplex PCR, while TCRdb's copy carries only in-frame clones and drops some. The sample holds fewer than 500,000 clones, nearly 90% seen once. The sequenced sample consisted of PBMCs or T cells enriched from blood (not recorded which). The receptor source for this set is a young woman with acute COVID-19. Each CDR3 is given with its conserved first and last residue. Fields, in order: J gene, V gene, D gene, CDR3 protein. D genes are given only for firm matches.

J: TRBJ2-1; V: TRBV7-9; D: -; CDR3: CASSLAGAGEGEQFF
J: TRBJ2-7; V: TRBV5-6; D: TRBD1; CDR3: CASSLSRDRVYEQYF
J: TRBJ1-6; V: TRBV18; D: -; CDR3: CASSPEFRSPLHF
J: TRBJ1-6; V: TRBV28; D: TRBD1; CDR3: CASRGTGDNSPLHF
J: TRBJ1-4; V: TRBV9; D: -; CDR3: CASSVRQGTNEKLFF
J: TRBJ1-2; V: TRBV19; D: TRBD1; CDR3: CASSEGQIYGYTF
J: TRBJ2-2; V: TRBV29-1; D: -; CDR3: CSVIVTNTGELFF
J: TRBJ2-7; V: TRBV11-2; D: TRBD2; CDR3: CASRAWRASGSYEQYF
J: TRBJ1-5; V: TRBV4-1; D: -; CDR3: CASSQEPDRQNQPQHF
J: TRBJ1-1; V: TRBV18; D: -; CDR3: CASSPRPGDSTEAFF
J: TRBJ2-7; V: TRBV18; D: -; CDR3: CASSPQDRIHEQYF
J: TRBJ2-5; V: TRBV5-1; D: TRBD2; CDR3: CASRGGRTSGLYQETQYF
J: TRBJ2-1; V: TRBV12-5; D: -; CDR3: CASGLVPSSDEQFF
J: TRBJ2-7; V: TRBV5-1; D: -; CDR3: CASSAQLEQYF
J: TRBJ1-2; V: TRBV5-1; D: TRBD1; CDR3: CASSLDRGRNYGYTF
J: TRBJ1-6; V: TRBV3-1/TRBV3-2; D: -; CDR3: CASSPGRGNSPLHF
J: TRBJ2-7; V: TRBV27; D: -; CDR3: CASSPANRYEQYF
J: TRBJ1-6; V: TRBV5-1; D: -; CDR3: CASSMQVDNSPLHF
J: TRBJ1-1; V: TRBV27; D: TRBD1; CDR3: CASRQGNWVPEAFF
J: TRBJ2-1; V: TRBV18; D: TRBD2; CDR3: CASTILRERSKRLNEQFF
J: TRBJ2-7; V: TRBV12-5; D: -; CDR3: CASGLVRGKNAYEQYF
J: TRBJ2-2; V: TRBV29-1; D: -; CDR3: CSVITGGELFF
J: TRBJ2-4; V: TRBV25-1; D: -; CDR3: CASSAGLLNIQYF
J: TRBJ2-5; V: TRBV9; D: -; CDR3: CASSVGGPTETQYF
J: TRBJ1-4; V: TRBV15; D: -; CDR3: CATSSMGGRGKLFF
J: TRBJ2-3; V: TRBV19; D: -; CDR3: CATLTREGTDTQYF
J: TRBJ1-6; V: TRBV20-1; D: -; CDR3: CSASGGYGDSPLHF
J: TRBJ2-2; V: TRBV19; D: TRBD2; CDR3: CASSLGLAAGELFF
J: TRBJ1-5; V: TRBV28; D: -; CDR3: CASSSGYNQPQHF
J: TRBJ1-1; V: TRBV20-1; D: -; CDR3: CSASLTGNTEAFF
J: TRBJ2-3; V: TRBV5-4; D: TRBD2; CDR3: CASSPGLAGGTDTQYF
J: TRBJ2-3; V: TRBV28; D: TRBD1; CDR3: CASSPWDRVGTDTQYF
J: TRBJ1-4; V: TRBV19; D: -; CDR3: CASTSQGYEKLFF
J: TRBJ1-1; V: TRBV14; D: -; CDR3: CASREKGMNTEAFF
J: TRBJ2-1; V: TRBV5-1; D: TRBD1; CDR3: CASRNTGGYYNEQFF
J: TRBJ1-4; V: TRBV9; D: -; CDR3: CASSTMGTGSGEKLFF